These 20 T cell receptor beta chains came from one sample sequenced in a study of T cell responses to AZD1222 COVID-19 vaccine. The repertoire was sequenced with immunoSEQ multiplex PCR; TCRdb's copy has only in-frame clones and lacks some. This table has about 180,000 clones, around 88% appearing once. Sequenced here: peripheral blood, sampled 28 days after the second AZD1222 dose. The source of these receptors is an adult who received the AZD1222 COVID-19 vaccine.

The chain recombines TRBV7-7 with TRBJ1-3, with TRBD1 as a possible D gene (6 bases). CDR1 is SSHAT, CDR2 FNYEAQ, per germline (reference sequence). The germline V and J ends were trimmed by 5 bases and 2 bases, with 16 bases remaining between them. The CDR3 totals 16 residues. The CDR3 spells CASSPLSAGAGNTIYF. In nucleotides, the CDR3 is TGTGCCAGCAGCCCACTATCAGCAGGGGCTGGAAACACCATATATTTT.

V and J are TRBV3-1 (or the pseudogene TRBV3-2) and TRBJ1-1, with a possible D match to TRBD1 (5 bases). CDR1 is LGHDT and CDR2 is YNNKEL in the germline V gene (reference sequence). The ends were cut back, 0 bases at V and 4 bases at J, with 12 bases in the middle. CDR3 length: 15 residues. The CDR3 loop reads CASSQETGGGTEAFF. CDR3 nucleotide sequence: TGTGCCAGCAGCCAAGAAACTGGGGGGGGCACTGAAGCTTTCTTT.

This sequence joins TRBV11-2 and TRBJ2-7; D is ambiguous. This CDR3 region has 14 residues. V was trimmed by 4 bases and J by 0 bases, leaving 10 bases between them. Looked up from germline, CDR1 is SGHAT and CDR2 is FQNNGV. The CDR3, as DNA: TGTGCCAGCAGCTCCGAACGCACCTCCTACGAGCAGTACTTC. This gives the protein CASSSERTSYEQYF. The full variable domain, its missing parts supplied by reference TRBV11-2 and TRBJ2-7, is EAGVAQSPRYKIIEKRQSVAFWCNPISGHATLYWYQQILGQGPKLLIQFQNNGVVDDSQLPKDRFSAERLKGVDSTLKIQPAKLEDSAVYLCASSSERTSYEQYFGPGTRLTVT.

The chain uses TRBV9 and TRBJ2-7, with a weak D call TRBD1 (6 bases). The CDR3 contains 14 residues. CDR1 SGDLS and CDR2 YYNGEE come from the germline V gene. V was pared by 3 bases and J by 2 bases, with 12 bases between. In DNA, the CDR3 is TGTGCCAGCAGCGCCTGGGACAAGACCTACGAGCAGTACTTC. Amino acids: CASSAWDKTYEQYF.

In this sample, this clone turned up once. The rearrangement uses TRBV5-1 and TRBJ2-3, with D possibly matching TRBD1 (6 bases). V was clipped by 4 bases and J by 4 bases, with 13 bases between them. Germline-derived CDR1 and CDR2 are SGHRS and YFSETQ. The length of the CDR3 is 14 residues. CDR3 residues: CASSPATGSDTQYF. Written as DNA, the CDR3 is TGCGCCAGCAGCCCGGCGACAGGATCAGATACGCAGTATTTT.

The J gene is TRBJ1-2, the V gene TRBV2, with D hard to call. This CDR3 contains 13 residues. Trimming left V 7 bases short and J 0 bases short, with 9 bases between. Looked up from germline, CDR1 is SNHLY and CDR2 is FYNNEI. DNA for the CDR3: TGTGCCAGCACCGGTGGGACTAACTATGGCTACACCTTC. This encodes CASTGGTNYGYTF.

V usage is TRBV14 and J usage is TRBJ2-5; TRBD2 aligns across 9 bases. The CDR3 contains 13 residues. V was clipped by 4 bases and J by 5 bases; unmatched bases: 2. Germline CDR1 SGHDN, CDR2 FVKESK. The CDR3 DNA sequence: TGTGCCAGCAGCCTAGCGGGGGTGGAGACCCAGTACTTC. Its translation: CASSLAGVETQYF.

This rearrangement joins TRBV19 to TRBJ1-2; the D gene is possibly TRBD1 (5 bases). Trimming stripped 5 bases from V and 4 bases from J, with 8 bases between. Germline CDR1 is LNHDA and CDR2 is SQIVND (reference sequence). The CDR3 loop spans 12 amino acids. CDR3 protein: CASSPRGYGYTF. The CDR3 coding sequence is TGTGCCAGTAGTCCTAGGGGCTATGGCTACACCTTC.

This clone was seen only a few times. The J gene is TRBJ1-2, the V gene TRBV11-1, with D possibly TRBD1 on 6 matching bases. There are 14 residues in the CDR3. The germline CDR1 and CDR2 sequences are SGHAT and FQDESV (reference sequence). With 2 bases removed from V and 3 bases from J, the gap between germline ends came to 10 bases. The CDR3 loop is CASSLYPGDYGYTF. The CDR3 region has the DNA TGTGCCAGCAGCTTATATCCAGGGGACTATGGCTACACCTTC.

This sequence joins TRBV5-4 and TRBJ1-6; the D gene is possibly TRBD1 (5 bases). This CDR3 is 14 amino acids long. Looked up from germline, CDR1 is SGHNT and CDR2 is YYREEE (reference sequence). V gave up 2 bases and J gave up 7 bases, with 10 bases separating them. Written as DNA, the CDR3 is TGTGCCAGCAGCTTTGGCAGGGTAAATTCACCCCTCCACTTT. This gives the protein CASSFGRVNSPLHF. The whole variable domain, remainder taken from reference TRBV5-4 and TRBJ1-6, is ETGVTQSPTHLIKTRGQQVTLRCSSQSGHNTVSWYQQALGQGPQFIFQYYREEENGRGNFPPRFSGLQFPNYSSELNVNALELDDSALYLCASSFGRVNSPLHFGNGTRLTVT.

The V gene is TRBV19, the J gene TRBJ1-3; possibly TRBD1 for D (6 bases). The germline gives CDR1 LNHDA, CDR2 SQIVND (reference sequence). Deletions cut 6 bases from V and 0 bases from J, with 12 bases between. The CDR3 totals 15 residues. The CDR3 sequence: CASRETGDSGNTIYF. CDR3 coding DNA: TGTGCCAGTAGGGAGACAGGCGACTCTGGAAACACCATATATTTT. Full variable domain (remainder filled in from reference TRBV19 and TRBJ1-3): DGGITQSPKYLFRKEGQNVTLSCEQNLNHDAMYWYRQDPGQGLRLIYYSQIVNDFQKGDIAEGYSVSREKKESFPLTVTSAQKNPTAFYLCASRETGDSGNTIYFGEGSWLTVV.

The rearrangement joins TRBV3-1 (or the pseudogene TRBV3-2) to TRBJ1-4; 7 bases are shared with TRBD1. The germline CDR1 and CDR2 sequences are LGHDT and YNNKEL (reference sequence). J was trimmed by 12 bases and V by 1 base; bases with no gene match: 2. The CDR3 runs to 12 residues. The CDR3 reads CASSQGQGELFF. Written as DNA, the CDR3 is TGTGCCAGCAGCCAAGGACAGGGTGAACTGTTTTTT.

The V call is TRBV18, the J call TRBJ2-7; 12 bases map to TRBD2. Germline values: CDR1 KGHSH, CDR2 LQKENI. The V and J ends lost 5 bases and 4 bases, in that order; junction bases with no gene match: 6. The CDR3 has 15 residues. In DNA form, the CDR3 reads TGTGCCAGCTCATCGCGGACTAGCGGGGTTTACGAGCAGTACTTC. This codes for CASSSRTSGVYEQYF.

The V call is TRBV7-9, the J call TRBJ1-4; tentative D call: TRBD1 (6 bases). The CDR3 is made up of 17 amino acids. The V end lost 4 bases, the J end lost 3 bases, and 18 bases lay between the germline ends. The germline CDR1 and CDR2 sequences are SEHNR and FQNEAQ (reference sequence). CDR3 residues: CASSSNRAGSANEKLFF. The CDR3 DNA follows: TGTGCCAGCAGCTCCAACAGGGCGGGTTCGGCTAATGAAAAACTGTTTTTT.

The CDR3 region has the DNA TGTGCCATCACCCGAGGGGACAGTTATGATGGCTACACCTTC. It translates to CAITRGDSYDGYTF. The chain joins TRBV10-3 to TRBJ1-2; 7 bases map to TRBD1. The germline V gene encodes CDR1 ENHRY and CDR2 SYGVKD. The ends lost 7 bases at V and 6 bases at J; junction bases unmatched: 11. This CDR3 spans 14 amino acids.

The chain uses TRBV19 and TRBJ1-1, with D perhaps TRBD1 (5 bases). The ends were cut back, 7 bases at V and 0 bases at J, with 12 bases in the middle. This CDR3 comprises 14 residues. The germline V gene encodes CDR1 LNHDA and CDR2 SQIVND (reference sequence). DNA for the CDR3: TGTGCCAGTACCTGGGACCGATTGAACACTGAAGCTTTCTTT. This sequence encodes CASTWDRLNTEAFF. The full variable domain, with the rest looked up from reference TRBV19 and TRBJ1-1, is DGGITQSPKYLFRKEGQNVTLSCEQNLNHDAMYWYRQDPGQGLRLIYYSQIVNDFQKGDIAEGYSVSREKKESFPLTVTSAQKNPTAFYLCASTWDRLNTEAFFGQGTRLTVV.

The chain carries TRBV5-1 and TRBJ1-2, with D hard to call. Trimming removed 0 bases at V and 4 bases at J, with 7 bases between. The CDR3 runs to 13 residues. CDR1 and CDR2 from the germline V gene are SGHRS and YFSETQ. The CDR3: CASSLEAAYGYTF. The DNA for the CDR3 is TGCGCCAGCAGCTTGGAGGCGGCCTATGGCTACACCTTC.

J is TRBJ2-1 and V is TRBV5-4; a possible D gene is TRBD2 (5 bases). Germline V CDR1 and CDR2: SGHNT, YYREEE (reference sequence). Trimming cost V 2 bases and J 0 bases, with 9 bases left between them. There are 15 residues in the CDR3. This CDR3 reads CASSFTSFSYNEQFF. The DNA for the CDR3 is TGTGCCAGCAGCTTTACTAGTTTCTCCTACAATGAGCAGTTCTTC.

CDR3 loop: CATHLSGGANTGELFF. CDR3 nucleotides: TGTGCCACCCACCTCTCCGGGGGGGCGAACACCGGGGAGCTGTTTTTT. The chain recombines TRBV28 with TRBJ2-2; 8 bases line up with TRBD2. V was clipped by 10 bases and J by 0 bases; unmatched bases: 10. From germline, CDR1 is MDHEN and CDR2 SYDVKM. This CDR3 has 16 amino acids.

This rearrangement joins TRBV10-1 to TRBJ1-1; 7 bases are shared with TRBD1. The CDR3 consists of 14 residues. V shed 5 bases and J 8 bases; nucleotides not matched to a gene: 11. Germline CDR1 is WNHNN and CDR2 is SYGVQD (reference sequence). CDR3 sequence: CASSIKRAGGEAFF. CDR3 nucleotides: TGCGCCAGCAGTATCAAGAGGGCAGGGGGAGAAGCTTTCTTT.